These 16 T cell receptor beta chains share one sample of origin, sequenced in a study of monozygotic twins with inflammatory bowel disease. After re-calling the 5' RACE reads, TCRdb lists one entry per CDR3 protein, DNA absent. This sample's table has under 150,000 distinct CDR3 sequences. The sequenced material came from blood. The receptors here all came from a human donor with ulcerative colitis or Crohn's disease, or a healthy co-twin of an affected twin (not recorded which).

CDR3 region: CASSSGTGGSGYTF. The V and J genes are TRBV7-6 and TRBJ1-2; TCRdb's D call of TRBD1 is untestable without DNA. CDR1 and CDR2 (germline): SGHVS, FNYEAQ. This CDR3 spans 14 amino acids.

V gene TRBV11-2 combines with J gene TRBJ2-5; TCRdb's D gene call, TRBD2, goes unchecked for lack of DNA. CDR1 is SGHAT, CDR2 FQNNGV, per germline. The CDR3 has 17 amino acids. The CDR3 loop is CASSYRPGLAEGETQYF.

This chain links TRBV20-1 with TRBJ2-7; no DNA is available, so the TRBD1 call from TCRdb remains unchecked. The CDR3 runs to 15 residues. CDR1 DFQATT and CDR2 SNEGSKA come from the germline V gene (reference sequence). CDR3 in amino acids: CSARDMTGILYEQYF.

The chain combines TRBV20-1 with TRBJ1-5; the TRBD1 assignment by TCRdb is unverifiable without DNA. The CDR3 runs 14 residues. Germline CDR1 is DFQATT and CDR2 is SNEGSKA (reference sequence). The CDR3 spells CSAKDRVRNQPQHF.

The chain employs TRBV5-5 and TRBJ1-5; TCRdb's assignment of TRBD1 cannot be checked, as there is no DNA. Germline V CDR1 and CDR2: SGHKS, YYEKEE (reference sequence). The CDR3 consists of 13 residues. The CDR3 sequence: CASSPQGNQPQHF.

V is TRBV5-1 and J is TRBJ2-7; TCRdb lists TRBD1, though no DNA is available to test this call. Germline V lookup: CDR1 SGHRS, CDR2 YFSETQ. The CDR3 extends over 16 amino acids. CDR3 region: CASSLANQGISYEQYF.

CDR3 in amino acids: CSARHTGGDTIHYTF. The chain links TRBV20-1 to TRBJ1-2; the D gene TCRdb calls, TRBD1, cannot be checked with no DNA. CDR3 size: 15 residues. Germline V lookup: CDR1 DFQATT, CDR2 SNEGSKA (reference sequence).

This rearrangement joins TRBV5-1 to TRBJ2-5; TCRdb picks TRBD1, but there is no DNA to check that call. Germline CDR1 is SGHRS and CDR2 is YFSETQ. This CDR3 spans 14 amino acids. CDR3 amino acids: CASSQGQGQETQYF.

The chain employs TRBV5-5 and TRBJ2-7. The germline CDR1 and CDR2 sequences are SGHKS and YYEKEE (reference sequence). The CDR3 runs to 15 residues. The CDR3 region is CASSPRSGPTYEQYF. The complete variable domain, with remaining parts taken from reference TRBV5-5 and TRBJ2-7, reads DAGVTQSPTHLIKTRGQQVTLRCSPISGHKSVSWYQQVLGQGPQFIFQYYEKEERGRGNFPDRFSARQFPNYSSELNVNALLLGDSALYLCASSPRSGPTYEQYFGPGTRLTVT.

This rearrangement joins TRBV7-2 to TRBJ2-7; TCRdb selects TRBD1, and the lack of DNA leaves this call unchecked. Germline V gene lookup returns CDR1 SGHTA and CDR2 FQGNSA. CDR3 length: 17 residues. The CDR3 here is CASSLEGPPQSIYEQYF. The full variable domain, with the rest looked up from reference TRBV7-2 and TRBJ2-7, is GAGVSQSPSNKVTEKGKDVELRCDPISGHTALYWYRQSLGQGLEFLIYFQGNSAPDKSGLPSDRFSAERTGGSVSTLTIQRTQQEDSAVYLCASSLEGPPQSIYEQYFGPGTRLTVT.

The chain employs TRBV12-3 or TRBV12-4 and TRBJ2-3. CDR3 length equals 15 residues. This CDR3 reads CASSLTRTGTDTQYF.

The chain recombines TRBV7-9 with TRBJ2-7; TCRdb designates TRBD2, a call that cannot be tested without DNA. The CDR3 length is 12 residues. Germline CDR1 and CDR2: SEHNR and FQNEAQ (reference sequence). This chain's CDR3 is CASSLKRYEQYF.

This chain links TRBV5-1 with TRBJ2-2; no DNA is available, so the TRBD1 call from TCRdb remains unchecked. The CDR3 runs to 15 residues. From germline, CDR1 is SGHRS and CDR2 YFSETQ. The CDR3 here is CASSLLGMDTGELFF.

The J gene is TRBJ1-4, the V gene TRBV7-8; there is no DNA to check the TCRdb D call of TRBD1. The CDR3 runs 15 residues. The germline CDR1 and CDR2 sequences are SGHVS and FQNEAQ. The CDR3 reads CASSFTGWGNEKLFF.

V and J are TRBV6-1 and TRBJ2-7; TCRdb outputs TRBD2, but without DNA this stays unchecked. The CDR3 has 14 residues. CDR1 is MNHNS and CDR2 is SASEGT in the germline V gene. The CDR3 sequence: CASSPKATSREQYF.

The chain has TRBV7-2 and TRBJ2-5; TCRdb picks TRBD2, but there is no DNA to check that call. This CDR3 spans 18 amino acids. Germline values: CDR1 SGHTA, CDR2 FQGNSA. CDR3 residues: CASSFLAGGPRRQETQYF.